Given below is one T cell receptor beta chain in context. Its antigen is unknown. This sample was taken from a study of CXCR3-negative and CXCR3-positive naive CD8 T cells. Subsets of CD8+ T cells were each sorted in triplicate at roughly 300,000 cells apiece. The CDR3 is 13 amino acids. From germline, CDR1 is SGHVS and CDR2 FNYEAQ. Through 5' RACE with UMI labels, the TRB cDNA libraries were prepared. Reanalyzing the 5' RACE reads, TCRdb keeps one entry per CDR3 protein, without DNA. The specimen's table records 95,000 to 100,000 distinct CDR3 sequences. Study conclusions and caveats: Memory CD8+ cells showed much lower diversity, while both naive subsets displayed comparably high diversity. Whereas memory cells differed, naive CXCR3-negative and CXCR3-positive cells shared similar TRBV-TRBJ usage. Cryopreserved cells showed partially decreased CXCR3 expression, and most assays used fresh PBMCs. TRB CDR3 hydrophobicity was greater in CXCR3-positive naive cells than in CXCR3-negative naive cells.

This receptor was identified in a human donor in good health. Some clones in this sample may be carry-over from other donors' samples. The gene calls are TRBV7-6 and TRBJ2-7. Sequencing input: naive CXCR3+ CD8+ T cells from blood. Subset denoted: CD45RO-CCR7+CD27+CD95- naive CD8+ T cells expressing CXCR3 (TNR3+). This CDR3 is CASSVGGSYEQYF.